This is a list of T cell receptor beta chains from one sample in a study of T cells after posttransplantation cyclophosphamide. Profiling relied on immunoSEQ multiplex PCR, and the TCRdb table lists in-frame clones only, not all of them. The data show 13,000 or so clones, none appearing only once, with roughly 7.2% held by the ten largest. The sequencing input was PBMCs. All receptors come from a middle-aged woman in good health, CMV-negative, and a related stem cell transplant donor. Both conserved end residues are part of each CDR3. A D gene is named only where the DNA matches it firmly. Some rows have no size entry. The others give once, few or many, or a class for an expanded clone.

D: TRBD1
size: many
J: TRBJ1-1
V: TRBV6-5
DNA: TGTGCCAGCAGTGGAGGGACAGCCAAAGAAGCTTTCTTT
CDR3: CASSGGTAKEAFF

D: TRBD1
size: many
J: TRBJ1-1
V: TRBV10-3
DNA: TGTGCCATCTCCGGCGCAGGGGGATTGAATGTAGCTTTCTTT
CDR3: CAISGAGGLNVAFF

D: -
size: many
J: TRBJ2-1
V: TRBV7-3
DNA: TGTGCCAGCAGCTCCGGGGAGAGCTCCTACAATGAGCAGTTCTTC
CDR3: CASSSGESSYNEQFF

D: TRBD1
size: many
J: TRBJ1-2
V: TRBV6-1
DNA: TGTGCCAGCAGTGAAAAAGAGACAGGGGACGGCTACACCTTC
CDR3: CASSEKETGDGYTF

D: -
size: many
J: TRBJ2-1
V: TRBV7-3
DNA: TGTGCCAGCAGCCTTGACAGCTACAATGAGCAGTTCTTC
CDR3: CASSLDSYNEQFF

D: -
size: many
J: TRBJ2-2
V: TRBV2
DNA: TGTGCAACCGCCGGGGATGGGACCGGGGAGCTGTTTTTT
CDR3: CATAGDGTGELFF

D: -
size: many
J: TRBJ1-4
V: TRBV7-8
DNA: TGTGCCAGCAGCTCCCGTGGGTGGAGGGTCACTAATGAAAAACTGTTTTTT
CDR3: CASSSRGWRVTNEKLFF

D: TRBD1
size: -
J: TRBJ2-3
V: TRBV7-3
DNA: TGTGCCAGCAGTACCGGGACAGGCACAGATACGCAGTATTTT
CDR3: CASSTGTGTDTQYF

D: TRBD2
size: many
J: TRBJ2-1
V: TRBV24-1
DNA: TGTGCCACCAGCTGGACTAGCGGGAATAGAGATGAGCAGTTCTTC
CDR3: CATSWTSGNRDEQFF

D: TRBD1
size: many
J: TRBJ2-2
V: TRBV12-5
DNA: TGTGCTAGTGGTACGTGGACAGGAGCCACCGGGGAGCTGTTTTTT
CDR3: CASGTWTGATGELFF